Below, 31 T cell receptor beta chains from the same sample are listed, as sequenced in a study of T cell responses to AZD1222 COVID-19 vaccine. Measured with immunoSEQ multiplex PCR; TCRdb has only the in-frame clones, and not every one. The sample carries some 120,000 clones, about 90% recorded once. The material was peripheral blood, obtained on day 0 of AZD1222 vaccination. These receptors were taken from an adult in good health.

J is TRBJ2-7 and V is TRBV14, with 8 bases aligning to TRBD1. The CDR3 spans 12 residues. Germline-derived CDR1 and CDR2 are SGHDN and FVKESK. With 6 bases clipped from V and 5 bases from J, the junction kept 3 bases outside the gene matches. CDR3 residues: CASSRQGNEQYF. The CDR3, as DNA: TGTGCCAGCAGTCGACAGGGGAACGAGCAGTACTTC.

The rearrangement joins TRBV6-2 or TRBV6-3 to TRBJ2-7; D not resolved. Germline V gene data show CDR1 as MNHEY and CDR2 as SVGEGT. Trimming cost V 0 bases and J 2 bases, with 23 bases left between them. The CDR3 runs to 19 residues. CDR3 DNA sequence: TGTGCCAGCAGTTACTCTACGCTGGGCGCCGAGCGTGGAACCTACGAGCAGTACTTC. It translates to CASSYSTLGAERGTYEQYF.

The chain recombines TRBV5-1 with TRBJ1-2, with D uncertain. This CDR3 has 13 residues. V shed 2 bases and J shed 3 bases, with 8 bases lying between them. The germline gives CDR1 SGHRS, CDR2 YFSETQ. CDR3 amino acids: CASSFGNDYGYTF. CDR3 coding DNA: TGCGCCAGCAGCTTCGGGAACGACTATGGCTACACCTTC. Full variable domain (rest looked up from reference TRBV5-1 and TRBJ1-2): KAGVTQTPRYLIKTRGQQVTLSCSPISGHRSVSWYQQTPGQGLQFLFEYFSETQRNKGNFPGRFSGRQFSNSRSEMNVSTLELGDSALYLCASSFGNDYGYTFGSGTRLTVV.

This chain uses TRBV4-3 with TRBJ1-1; D is ambiguous. Germline V gene sequence: CDR1 LGHNA, CDR2 YSLEER. With 2 bases removed from V and 3 bases from J, the gap between germline ends came to 7 bases. The CDR3 is 13 residues long. CDR3 protein: CASSQPLYTEAFF. The CDR3 nucleotides read TGCGCCAGCAGCCAACCCCTTTACACTGAAGCTTTCTTT.

The chain recombines TRBV30 with TRBJ2-1, with D perhaps matching TRBD1 or TRBD2 (5 bases each). The CDR3 is made up of 14 amino acids. The germline CDR1 and CDR2 sequences are GTSNPN and SVGIG (reference sequence). Trimming removed 0 bases from V and 10 bases from J, with 16 bases in between. The CDR3: CAWSVLRGTGEQFF. CDR3 DNA sequence: TGTGCCTGGAGTGTACTTAGGGGAACGGGGGAGCAGTTCTTC.

This clone was seen a few times. V and J are TRBV5-4 and TRBJ2-7; no clear D gene. Trimming shortened V by 3 bases and J by 7 bases, and 11 bases separated the two germline ends. The germline CDR1 and CDR2 sequences are SGHNT and YYREEE (reference sequence). This CDR3 comprises 12 residues. The CDR3 here is CASSSSQREQYF. CDR3 in DNA: TGTGCCAGCAGCTCGAGCCAAAGGGAGCAGTACTTC.

The chain carries TRBV12-3 or TRBV12-4 and TRBJ2-3, with unresolved D. The CDR3 runs 11 residues. V was shortened by 5 bases and J by 7 bases, with 7 bases between the two germline ends. CDR3 nucleotide sequence: TGTGCCAGCAGTGAGGTAAATACGCAGTATTTT. It yields the protein CASSEVNTQYF.

Here the CDR3 DNA reads TGTGCCAGCAGTTTAGGTAGGGTGACTAGCGGGAGGTACGAGCAGTACTTC. The encoded protein is CASSLGRVTSGRYEQYF. V is TRBV28 and J is TRBJ2-7; 13 nucleotides match TRBD2. The germline CDR1 and CDR2 sequences are MDHEN and SYDVKM. V lost 2 bases to trimming and J lost 4 bases; unmatched junction nucleotides: 8. The CDR3 contains 17 residues.

The CDR3 sequence: CASSPRSGSDSYEQYF. Here the CDR3 DNA reads TGTGCCAGCAGTCCCAGGAGCGGGAGCGACTCCTACGAGCAGTACTTC. The chain links TRBV27 to TRBJ2-7; 8 bases align to TRBD2. Trimming at V came to 5 bases and at J to 0 bases, leaving 9 bases not matched to a gene. CDR1 MNHEY and CDR2 SMNVEV come from the germline V gene (reference sequence). The CDR3 runs 16 residues.

This chain uses TRBV7-9 with TRBJ2-7; possible D gene TRBD1, 8 bases. The CDR3 loop spans 18 amino acids. Between the trimmed V and J ends, which lost 5 bases and 5 bases, there was a span of 28 bases. Germline loops: CDR1 SEHNR, CDR2 FQNEAQ (reference sequence). The CDR3: CASSLPRQGRDSANEQYF. CDR3 in DNA: TGTGCCAGCAGCCTACCTCGACAGGGGAGGGATTCTGCTAACGAGCAGTACTTC.

The chain recombines TRBV6-5 with TRBJ2-5; the match to TRBD2 covers 7 bases. V trimming: 0 bases; J trimming: 2 bases; junction bases outside the gene matches: 0. The CDR3 covers 14 residues. The V gene's germline CDR1 is MNHEY and CDR2 SVGAGI. CDR3 amino acids: CASSYSGGQETQYF. CDR3 nucleotide sequence: TGTGCCAGCAGTTACTCCGGGGGGCAAGAGACCCAGTACTTC.

The chain recombines TRBV5-4 with TRBJ2-7, with a weak D call TRBD2 (6 bases). Germline CDR1 is SGHNT and CDR2 is YYREEE (reference sequence). The CDR3 sequence is 14 residues long. V was cut by 0 bases and J by 5 bases, with 12 bases left in between. The CDR3 DNA sequence: TGTGCCAGCAGCTTGGGGGGGAGGTTGGACGAGCAGTACTTC. Its protein is CASSLGGRLDEQYF.

This clone was seen more than once but under ten times. Because the CDR3 is missing its conserved closing phenylalanine or tryptophan, this is likely a read error. It is unclear where the CDR3 begins or ends on the DNA, so no DNA is shown, and the CDR3 is as TCRdb lists it. The chain links TRBV5-4 to TRBJ1-5; the tabulated D call, TRBD1, remains unverified against the DNA. Per the germline V gene, CDR1 is SGHNT and CDR2 is YYREEE (reference sequence). The CDR3 is 11 residues long, ends included. Here the CDR3 reads CASSLWTGGRL.

This chain uses TRBV2 with TRBJ2-1; D is perhaps TRBD1 or TRBD2 (7 bases each). The germline CDR1 and CDR2 sequences are SNHLY and FYNNEI. Between the trimmed V and J ends, which lost 2 bases and 4 bases, there was a span of 15 bases. The CDR3 is 16 residues long. The CDR3 reads CASSELGRGGYNEQFF. DNA of the CDR3: TGTGCCAGCAGTGAATTGGGCAGGGGGGGTTACAATGAGCAGTTCTTC.

This chain uses TRBV3-1 (or the pseudogene TRBV3-2) with TRBJ2-7, with 11 bases lining up with TRBD2. Trimming at V came to 2 bases and at J to 2 bases, leaving 2 bases not matched to a gene. Germline CDR1 reads LGHDT; CDR2 reads YNNKEL (reference sequence). The CDR3 length is 15 residues. The CDR3 protein is CASSQMTSGAYEQYF. The CDR3 nucleotides read TGTGCCAGCAGCCAAATGACTAGCGGGGCCTACGAGCAGTACTTC.

The chain couples TRBV6-4 to TRBJ2-1, with TRBD2 matching 14 bases. The CDR3 loop spans 16 amino acids. Per germline, CDR1 MRHNA and CDR2 SNTAGT. After removal of 2 bases from V and 7 bases from J, the junction contained 4 bases not matched to a gene. In DNA form, the CDR3 reads TGTGCCAGCAGTGACCCGGGACTAGCGGGAGTAAATGAGCAGTTCTTC. Protein product: CASSDPGLAGVNEQFF.

The chain carries TRBV18 and TRBJ1-1; D is unclear. Germline values: CDR1 KGHSH, CDR2 LQKENI. The V end lost 3 bases, the J end lost 0 bases, and 11 bases lay between the germline ends. This CDR3 spans 15 amino acids. The CDR3 is CASSPDSKMNTEAFF. The CDR3 DNA follows: TGTGCCAGCTCACCCGACTCTAAAATGAACACTGAAGCTTTCTTT.

This chain links TRBV29-1 with TRBJ1-2; no clear D. Germline values: CDR1 SQVTM, CDR2 ANQGSEA. Between the trimmed V and J ends, which lost 3 bases and 4 bases, there was a span of 6 bases. The CDR3 has 11 amino acids. The CDR3 DNA follows: TGCAGCGTTGATCGCAGCTATGGCTACACCTTC. Residues: CSVDRSYGYTF.

The rearrangement uses TRBV5-1 and TRBJ1-4; D is undetermined. CDR3 length equals 14 residues. Per the germline V gene, CDR1 is SGHRS and CDR2 is YFSETQ. The V gene lost 0 bases and the J gene lost 4 bases, with 7 bases spanning the gap. CDR3 DNA: TGCGCCAGCAGCTTGGCCAGCGTTAATGAAAAACTGTTTTTT. This sequence encodes CASSLASVNEKLFF.

The chain links TRBV11-1 to TRBJ1-3; D is undetermined. The CDR3 spans 16 residues. Trimming took off 5 bases at V and 0 bases at J, with 14 bases between the two ends. CDR1 and CDR2 from the germline V gene are SGHAT and FQDESV (reference sequence). This chain's CDR3 is CASSPGRTLSGNTIYF. CDR3 DNA sequence: TGTGCCAGCAGCCCGGGGAGGACGCTCTCTGGAAACACCATATATTTT.

Here the CDR3 DNA reads TGTGCCAGCAACGAGGCGGACAGGGTGTACGAGCAGTACTTC. Encoded protein: CASNEADRVYEQYF. The rearrangement uses TRBV2 and TRBJ2-7; 8 bases align to TRBD1. CDR1 SNHLY and CDR2 FYNNEI come from the germline V gene. This CDR3 contains 14 residues. Trimming took 7 bases from V and 4 from J; bases not matched to a gene: 9.

Here the CDR3 DNA reads TGTGCCAGCAGCCGAACTAGAGGGAACACTGAAGCTTTCTTT. Its protein is CASSRTRGNTEAFF. V and J are TRBV6-5 and TRBJ1-1; D not resolved. Trimming took off 6 bases at V and 1 base at J, with 12 bases between the two ends. CDR1 and CDR2 from the germline V gene are MNHEY and SVGAGI. The CDR3 has 14 amino acids.

The CDR3 spells CASRGLTDTSNQPQHF. The DNA for the CDR3 is TGTGCCAGCAGGGGCCTGACAGACACTAGCAATCAGCCCCAGCATTTT. This rearrangement joins TRBV2 to TRBJ1-5, with a tentative D call TRBD1 (5 bases). There are 16 residues in the CDR3. Deletions cut 6 bases from V and 0 bases from J, with 15 bases between. Germline V CDR1 and CDR2: SNHLY, FYNNEI.

The chain carries TRBV10-3 and TRBJ2-1; TRBD2 matches 7 bases. J lost 8 bases, V lost 0 bases, and 16 bases had no gene match. Germline CDR1 and CDR2: ENHRY and SYGVKD. The CDR3 covers 18 residues. CDR3 amino acids: CAISESIVPRESQDEQFF. As DNA, the CDR3 is TGTGCCATCAGTGAGTCGATTGTCCCGCGGGAGAGTCAGGATGAGCAGTTCTTC.

The chain carries TRBV5-6 and TRBJ2-5, with TRBD2 matching over 9 bases. The CDR3 sequence is 14 residues long. J gave up 1 base and V 7 bases, and 5 bases lay outside the gene matches. CDR1 and CDR2 from the germline V gene are SGHDT and YYEEEE. CDR3 sequence reads: CASRASGTQETQYF. In nucleotides, the CDR3 is TGTGCCAGCCGAGCTAGCGGGACCCAAGAGACCCAGTACTTC.

CDR3 bases: TGTGCTAGTGGTTACTCGAGGGAGACCCAGTACTTC. This gives the protein CASGYSRETQYF. V and J are TRBV12-5 and TRBJ2-5; D is undetermined. Germline values: CDR1 LGHNT, CDR2 FRNRAP. The V end was cut by 4 bases, the J end by 5 bases, with 8 bases between. The CDR3 is 12 amino acids.

The chain is built from TRBV4-2 and TRBJ2-1; D is undetermined. The ends were cut back, 0 bases at V and 4 bases at J, with 7 bases in the middle. This CDR3 contains 14 residues. CDR1 and CDR2 (germline): LGHNA, YNFKEQ. This chain's CDR3 is CASSQESGYNEQFF. In DNA form, the CDR3 reads TGTGCCAGCAGCCAAGAATCCGGGTACAATGAGCAGTTCTTC.

The rearrangement uses TRBV4-2 and TRBJ2-3, with D maybe TRBD2 (6 bases). The CDR3 has 17 amino acids. V was cut by 3 bases and J by 0 bases, with 16 bases left in between. Germline V CDR1 and CDR2: LGHNA, YNFKEQ. The CDR3 bases are TGTGCCAGCAGCCAGGCTCAAGGCGGGGCTAGCACAGATACGCAGTATTTT. Protein product: CASSQAQGGASTDTQYF.

The V and J genes are TRBV5-7 and TRBJ1-5, with 8 bases fitting TRBD1. TRBV5-7 is classed as an ORF, of uncertain function. The trim removed 2 bases at V and 6 bases at J, leaving 7 bases unmatched. CDR3 length: 15 residues. The CDR3 DNA reads as TGTGCCAGCAGCTTACGGACAGGGAGGAGTCAGCCCCAGCATTTT. Amino acid sequence: CASSLRTGRSQPQHF.

The rearrangement links TRBV2 to TRBJ2-6; no clear D. The CDR3 runs to 15 residues. The germline CDR1 and CDR2 sequences are SNHLY and FYNNEI. The V end was cut by 2 bases, the J end by 0 bases, with 5 bases between. The chain's CDR3 is CASSERSSGANVLTF. The DNA for the CDR3 is TGTGCCAGCAGTGAACGGAGCTCTGGGGCCAACGTCCTGACTTTC.

The chain couples TRBV6-5 to TRBJ1-6, with D possibly being TRBD1 (6 bases). The V gene's germline CDR1 is MNHEY and CDR2 SVGAGI. This CDR3 has 14 amino acids. V dropped 6 bases and J dropped 4 bases, with 10 bases sitting between them. The CDR3, as DNA: TGTGCCAGCAGGAGACAGGCTTATAATTCACCCCTCCACTTT. Amino acids: CASRRQAYNSPLHF.